This TCR beta chain was observed in a study of CD8 T cells in Susac syndrome. On this clonotype: What it binds is unknown.

Study results and caveats: TCR sequencing and HLA analysis covered a relatively small number of individuals.

The V end lost 0 bases, the J end lost 0 bases, and 12 bases lay between the germline ends. The CDR3 spans 16 residues. Germline CDR1 LGHNA, CDR2 YSLEER. A quantity of about 0.5 to 1 ug RNA underwent reverse transcription using random hexamers. TCR beta CDR3 was amplified by immunoSEQ covering 54 Vbeta and 13 Jbeta. TCRdb re-derived calls from the immunoSEQ multiplex PCR reads in MiXCR, one entry per CDR3 protein. This sample has about 150,000 distinct CDR3 sequences, with around 96% found just once. The genes are TRBV4-3 and TRBJ2-7; TRBD1 or TRBD2 may be the D gene (5 bases each). Sequencing was carried out using CD8+ T cells from PBMCs. This TCR derives from a human donor with multiple sclerosis. CDR3 loop: CASSQDVDGTSYEQYF. The CDR3 DNA is TGCGCCAGCAGCCAAGATGTTGACGGGACCTCCTACGAGCAGTACTTC.